These 20 T cell receptor beta chains were all obtained from the same sample, sequenced in a study of T cells after yellow fever vaccination. Using its own MiXCR run on the 5' RACE reads, TCRdb lists one record per CDR3 protein. The sample includes hundreds of thousands of distinct CDR3 sequences, less than 4.5% of them seen just once. The sequencing here drew on PBMCs, taken on the day of the yellow fever booster vaccination. These receptors were obtained from a man aged 18 to 30 who received the YFV17D yellow fever vaccine.

This clonotype was observed at least ten times. The CDR3 nucleotides read TGTGCCAGTTTGACAGGGGAAAAAAACATTCAGTACTTC. Encoded protein: CASLTGEKNIQYF. The rearrangement joins TRBV28 to TRBJ2-4, with 8 bases lining up with TRBD1. V lost 9 bases to trimming and J lost 4 bases; unmatched junction nucleotides: 5. The CDR3 is 13 amino acids. Germline loops: CDR1 MDHEN, CDR2 SYDVKM.

V and J are TRBV7-9 and TRBJ2-7, with 8 bases fitting TRBD2. CDR1 and CDR2 (germline): SEHNR, FQNEAQ (reference sequence). The CDR3 runs 15 residues. After removal of 1 base from V and 2 bases from J, the junction contained 4 bases not matched to a gene. Written as DNA, the CDR3 is TGTGCCAGCAGCTTAGAAGCGGGGGCGGCCTACGAGCAGTACGTC. The encoded protein is CASSLEAGAAYEQYV.

This clonotype was observed at least ten times. The chain's CDR3 is CASSLEGTSPPQETQYF. The CDR3 nucleotides read TGTGCCAGCAGCTTAGAAGGGACTAGCCCCCCCCAAGAGACCCAGTACTTC. This chain connects TRBV11-3 to TRBJ2-5; TRBD2 agrees at 9 bases. The CDR3 extends over 17 amino acids. Germline loops: CDR1 SGHNT, CDR2 YENEEA. J gave up 1 base and V 0 bases, and 6 bases lay outside the gene matches.

This clonotype was recorded many times. The V gene is TRBV7-9, the J gene TRBJ1-1; D remains unclear. This CDR3 region has 14 residues. Deletions cut 3 bases from V and 4 bases from J, with 12 bases between. Germline V gene lookup returns CDR1 SEHNR and CDR2 FQNEAQ (reference sequence). The CDR3 region is CASSLAGAGTEAFF. The CDR3 nucleotides read TGTGCCAGCAGCTTGGCGGGCGCGGGCACTGAAGCTTTCTTT.

This clonotype has just a few counts. The chain carries TRBV5-1 and TRBJ1-1; the D is unclear. The germline V gene has CDR1 SGHRS and CDR2 YFSETQ. This CDR3 region has 15 residues. V dropped 4 bases and J dropped 0 bases, with 13 bases sitting between them. The CDR3 region is CASSTSTDMNTEAFF. CDR3 coding DNA: TGCGCCAGCAGCACTAGCACAGACATGAACACTGAAGCTTTCTTT.

This clonotype appeared many times. The rearrangement links TRBV5-1 to TRBJ2-1; tentative D call: TRBD2 (6 bases). The CDR3 runs to 15 residues. Germline CDR1 and CDR2: SGHRS and YFSETQ. The V gene lost 1 base and the J gene lost 3 bases, with 11 bases spanning the gap. CDR3 bases: TGCGCCAGCAGCTTGATGGCGGGGAACTACAATGAGCAGTTCTTC. This codes for CASSLMAGNYNEQFF.

This clonotype has ten or more counts. This rearrangement joins TRBV5-1 to TRBJ2-3; a weak D match, TRBD2 (6 bases). CDR1 SGHRS and CDR2 YFSETQ come from the germline V gene. This CDR3 comprises 13 residues. Trimming cost V 0 bases and J 7 bases, with 9 bases left between them. The CDR3 nucleotides are TGCGCCAGCAGCTTGGCCCGGGAGTATACGCAGTATTTT. Its translation is CASSLAREYTQYF.

This clonotype occurred many times. The genes are TRBV9 and TRBJ2-3, with D unresolved. The CDR3 has 12 residues. The germline gives CDR1 SGDLS, CDR2 YYNGEE. The V end lost 0 bases, the J end lost 4 bases, and 3 bases lay between the germline ends. The CDR3 region is CASSVAPDTQYF. The CDR3 bases are TGTGCCAGCAGCGTAGCCCCAGATACGCAGTATTTT.

This clonotype has a count of ten or more. The CDR3 DNA follows: TGCAGTGCAAGGACCGGAGGGCCTAGCACTGAAGCTTTCTTT. Its protein product is CSARTGGPSTEAFF. This chain connects TRBV20-1 to TRBJ1-1; D not resolved. The CDR3 is made up of 14 amino acids. V lost 6 bases and J 4 bases, leaving 18 bases between the germline ends. Germline CDR1 DFQATT, CDR2 SNEGSKA (reference sequence).

The table lists this clonotype with many counts. The chain carries TRBV6-5 and TRBJ1-3; the match to TRBD1 covers 7 bases. The CDR3 consists of 17 residues. Germline V gene data show CDR1 as MNHEY and CDR2 as SVGAGI. V was pared by 4 bases and J by 0 bases, with 9 bases of the junction left unmatched. The CDR3 region is CASSSYTGVTSGNTIYF. The CDR3 DNA follows: TGTGCCAGCAGTTCCTATACAGGGGTGACCTCTGGAAACACCATATATTTT.

This clonotype was counted ten times or more. The J gene is TRBJ1-2, the V gene TRBV4-1; TRBD1 might be the D (5 bases). The ends were cut back, 0 bases at V and 0 bases at J, with 8 bases in the middle. CDR3 length equals 15 residues. CDR1 is MGHRA, CDR2 YSYEKL, per germline. The CDR3 bases are TGCGCCAGCAGCCAAGACCAGGGTTCTAACTATGGCTACACCTTC. The encoded protein is CASSQDQGSNYGYTF.

The rearrangement uses TRBV12-3 or TRBV12-4 and TRBJ1-4; a weak D match, TRBD1 (5 bases). V was pared by 6 bases and J by 8 bases, with 16 bases between. The CDR3 has 14 amino acids. The CDR3 nucleotides are TGTGCCAGCAGCGAGAGAGGGGAAGGAGAAAAACTGTTTTTT. It is translated as CASSERGEGEKLFF.

This clonotype was found a few times. V gene TRBV10-3 combines with J gene TRBJ1-1; D remains ambiguous. CDR3 size: 13 residues. Looked up from germline, CDR1 is ENHRY and CDR2 is SYGVKD. V dropped 6 bases and J dropped 3 bases, with 11 bases sitting between them. The CDR3 loop reads CAIRDNMDTEAFF. The CDR3 DNA reads TGTGCCATCAGAGACAACATGGACACTGAAGCTTTCTTT.

Ten or more counts support this clonotype. V and J are TRBV10-2 and TRBJ1-1, with 7 bases that match TRBD1. This CDR3 is built from 13 residues. The J segment lost 8 bases and the V segment lost 5 bases, leaving 8 bases of the junction unmatched. The germline V gene encodes CDR1 WSHSY and CDR2 SAAADI. The CDR3 loop reads CASSMTGSVEAFF. For the CDR3, the DNA is TGCGCCAGCAGTATGACAGGGTCCGTGGAAGCTTTCTTT.

This clonotype appeared many times. This sequence joins TRBV7-8 and TRBJ1-2; a weak D match, TRBD1 (5 bases). The CDR3 sequence is 13 residues long. The V end was cut by 7 bases, the J end by 3 bases, with 12 bases between. Looked up from germline, CDR1 is SGHVS and CDR2 is FQNEAQ. CDR3 in DNA: TGTGCCAGCAAGGGGCAGGGTGACTATGGCTACACCTTC. Residues: CASKGQGDYGYTF.

The sample holds many counts of this clonotype. This chain joins TRBV2 and TRBJ2-5, with 13 bases fitting TRBD2. The CDR3 spans 17 residues. Per the germline V gene, CDR1 is SNHLY and CDR2 is FYNNEI. V lost 6 bases, J lost 0 bases, and 7 bases stayed unmatched. The DNA of the CDR3 is TGTGCCAGCAGCCCGGGACTAGCGGGGTGGTACCAAGAGACCCAGTACTTC. Translated, it gives CASSPGLAGWYQETQYF. Variable domain in full (rest from reference TRBV2 and TRBJ2-5): EPEVTQTPSHQVTQMGQEVILRCVPISNHLYFYWYRQILGQKVEFLVSFYNNEISEKSEIFDDQFSVERPDGSNFTLKIRSTKLEDSAMYFCASSPGLAGWYQETQYFGPGTRLLVL.

The chain is built from TRBV15 and TRBJ2-1; D is uncertain. Germline lookup yields CDR1 LNHNV and CDR2 YYDKDF (reference sequence). The CDR3 has 13 amino acids. With 0 bases removed from V and 8 bases from J, the gap between germline ends came to 8 bases. The CDR3 loop is CATSRDFKDEQFF. The CDR3 region has the DNA TGTGCCACCAGCAGAGATTTCAAGGATGAGCAGTTCTTC.

This clonotype appeared many times. V is TRBV5-1 and J is TRBJ2-2, with D hard to call. The V gene's germline CDR1 is SGHRS and CDR2 YFSETQ. CDR3 length equals 15 residues. With 0 bases removed from V and 0 bases from J, the gap between germline ends came to 6 bases. CDR3 amino acids: CASSLAQANTGELFF. CDR3 DNA: TGCGCCAGCAGCTTGGCCCAGGCGAACACCGGGGAGCTGTTTTTT.

This clonotype was counted ten times or more. This chain links TRBV25-1 with TRBJ1-3; 7 nucleotides line up with TRBD1. Germline V lookup: CDR1 MGHDK, CDR2 SYGVNS. The trim removed 3 bases at V and 0 bases at J, leaving 17 bases unmatched. The CDR3 contains 20 residues. The CDR3: CASSDHPGQTSSHSGNTIYF. Here the CDR3 DNA reads TGTGCCAGCAGTGACCATCCGGGACAGACCTCCTCACACTCTGGAAACACCATATATTTT. Drawing the rest from reference TRBV25-1 and TRBJ1-3, the complete variable domain is EADIYQTPRYLVIGTGKKITLECSQTMGHDKMYWYQQDPGMELHLIHYSYGVNSTEKGDLSSESTVSRIRTEHFPLTLESARPSHTSQYLCASSDHPGQTSSHSGNTIYFGEGSWLTVV.

This clonotype was seen ten or more times. CDR3 in DNA: TGCGCCAGCGGGGGGGATCGGTCCTACAATGAGCAGTTCTTC. It yields the protein CASGGDRSYNEQFF. The chain carries TRBV5-1 and TRBJ2-1; 7 bases line up with TRBD2. V was clipped by 7 bases and J by 1 base; unmatched bases: 5. CDR3 size: 14 residues. Per germline, CDR1 SGHRS and CDR2 YFSETQ.